The rows below give T cell receptor beta chains drawn from one sample of a study of tumor-infiltrating lymphocytes in localized non-small cell lung cancer. Method: immunoSEQ multiplex PCR; TCRdb's copy keeps in-frame clones and lacks some. This sample carries over 10,000 clones, roughly 72% of them seen once, and the ten largest clones take roughly an eighth. The sample comprised uninvolved lung tissue not adjacent to the tumor. The receptors derive from a human donor with non-small cell lung cancer. Both conserved end residues are part of each CDR3. D genes are given only for firm matches. The size of a clone is reported for some rows only, either as once, few or many, or as a class for expanded clones.

d_call,clone_size,j_call,v_call,cdr3_aa,cdr3_nt
.,.,TRBJ2-7,TRBV28,CASSTGGASYEQYF,TGTGCCAGCAGTACAGGAGGGGCCTCCTACGAGCAGTACTTC
TRBD1,.,TRBJ2-7,TRBV7-8,CASSFGQASYEQYF,TGTGCCAGCAGCTTCGGACAGGCCTCCTACGAGCAGTACTTC
.,.,TRBJ1-1,TRBV5-4,CASSGKMGDTEAFF,TGTGCCAGCAGCGGAAAAATGGGGGACACTGAAGCTTTCTTT
.,few,TRBJ1-2,TRBV10-3,CAISESYGYTF,TGTGCCATCAGTGAGTCGTATGGCTACACCTTC
.,.,TRBJ1-5,TRBV6-5,CASSDTGPQHF,TGTGCCAGCAGTGACACCGGACCCCAGCATTTT
.,.,TRBJ2-6,TRBV27,CASSRSSGANVLTF,TGTGCCAGCAGCCGGAGCTCTGGGGCCAACGTCCTGACTTTC
TRBD1,.,TRBJ2-7,TRBV7-9,CASSLVDRAGGEQYF,TGTGCCAGCAGCTTGGTCGACAGGGCCGGTGGTGAGCAGTACTTC
.,medium-sized,TRBJ1-3,TRBV6-1,CASSERYRKSISGNTIYF,TGTGCCAGCAGTGAACGGTATCGGAAGAGTATTTCTGGAAACACCATATATTTT
TRBD2,once,TRBJ2-2,TRBV6-6,CASSARVGGDSGELFF,TGTGCCAGCAGCGCCCGGGTGGGAGGGGACTCCGGGGAGCTGTTTTTT
TRBD2,.,TRBJ2-1,TRBV27,CASGSLSSGGPRNEQFF,TGTGCCAGCGGATCCCTCTCTAGCGGGGGGCCGAGGAATGAGCAGTTCTTC
.,.,TRBJ1-3,TRBV11-3,CASSFASRASGNTIYF,TGTGCCAGCAGCTTCGCAAGCCGGGCCTCTGGAAACACCATATATTTT
.,few,TRBJ2-7,TRBV29-1,CSVAGQSYEQYF,TGCAGCGTCGCGGGACAATCCTACGAGCAGTACTTC
TRBD1,.,TRBJ1-3,TRBV10-2,CASSEGGENTIYF,TGCGCCAGCAGTGAAGGGGGCGAAAACACCATATATTTT
.,.,TRBJ2-5,TRBV7-7,CASSLSDRRGETQYF,TGTGCTAGCAGCTTATCCGACCGGAGGGGTGAGACCCAGTACTTC
.,few,TRBJ2-7,TRBV27,CASSLGPAIEQYF,TGTGCCAGCAGTTTGGGACCAGCTATCGAGCAGTACTTC
TRBD1,once,TRBJ2-7,TRBV4-3,CASSQKKQGTSYEQYF,TGCGCCAGCAGCCAGAAAAAACAGGGGACCTCCTACGAGCAGTACTTC
.,few,TRBJ2-1,TRBV6-5,CASSALSANEQFF,TGTGCCAGCAGTGCCCTATCGGCCAATGAGCAGTTCTTC
TRBD1,.,TRBJ2-3,TRBV7-2,CASSLDRQGTQYF,TGTGCCAGCAGCTTGGATCGACAGGGCACGCAGTATTTT
.,.,TRBJ2-2,TRBV7-8,CASSSLGTSTGELFF,TGTGCCAGCAGCTCCCTCGGGACCAGCACCGGGGAGCTGTTTTTT
.,few,TRBJ1-2,TRBV9,CASSVDSDGYTF,TGTGCCAGCAGCGTCGATAGCGATGGCTACACCTTC
TRBD2,.,TRBJ2-7,TRBV11-3,CASSFRSGTYEQYF,TGTGCCAGCAGCTTTCGAAGCGGGACTTACGAGCAGTACTTC
.,few,TRBJ1-5,TRBV6-1,CATREMNNQPQHF,TGTGCCACCAGGGAAATGAACAATCAGCCCCAGCATTTT
.,.,TRBJ1-2,TRBV7-2,CASSPGGGRANYGYTF,TGTGCCAGCAGCCCCGGGGGGGGACGAGCTAACTATGGCTACACCTTC
.,.,TRBJ2-7,TRBV7-8,CASSQGGTPRGGEQYF,TGTGCCAGCAGCCAGGGGGGAACTCCTAGGGGCGGGGAGCAGTACTTC
TRBD1,.,TRBJ2-2,TRBV5-4,CASSPLQGVSTGELFF,TGTGCCAGCAGCCCCCTCCAGGGGGTAAGCACCGGGGAGCTGTTTTTT
TRBD2,.,TRBJ2-3,TRBV27,CASKLADTDTQYF,TGTGCCAGCAAACTAGCGGACACAGATACGCAGTATTTT